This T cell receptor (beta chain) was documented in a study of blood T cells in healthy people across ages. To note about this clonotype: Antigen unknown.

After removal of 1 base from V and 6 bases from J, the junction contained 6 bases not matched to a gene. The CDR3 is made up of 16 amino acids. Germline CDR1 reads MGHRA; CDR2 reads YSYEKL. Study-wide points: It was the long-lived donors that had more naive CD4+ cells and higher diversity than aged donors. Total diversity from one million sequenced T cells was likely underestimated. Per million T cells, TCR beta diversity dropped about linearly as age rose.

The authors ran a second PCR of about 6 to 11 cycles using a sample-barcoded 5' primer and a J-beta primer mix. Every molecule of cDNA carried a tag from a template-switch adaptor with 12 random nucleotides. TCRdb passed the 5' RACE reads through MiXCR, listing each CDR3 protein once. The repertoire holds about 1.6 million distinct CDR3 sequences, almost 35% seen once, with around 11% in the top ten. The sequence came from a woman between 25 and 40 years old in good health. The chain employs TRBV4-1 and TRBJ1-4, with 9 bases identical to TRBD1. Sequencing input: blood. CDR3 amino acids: CASSQGDRDFYEKLFF. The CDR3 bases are TGCGCCAGCAGCCAAGGGGACAGGGACTTTTATGAAAAACTGTTTTTT.